This T cell receptor (beta chain) was identified during a study of T-cell reconstitution after alpha-beta-depleted transplantation in children. As it was prepared, the TCRbeta library received unique molecular identifiers. MiXCR, run by TCRdb on the PCR reads, gives a single entry per CDR3 protein. The sample lists a few hundred thousand distinct CDR3 sequences, 20% to 30% occurring once. About this clonotype itself: Its specificity is unknown.

General observations from the study: It was surviving recipient T cells and thymic progenitors that gave some patients high TCRbeta diversity at day 60. Once a year had passed after transplant, T-cell counts and diversity came mostly from newly produced T cells.

V was shortened by 8 bases and J by 6 bases, with 10 bases between the two germline ends. This CDR3 spans 12 amino acids. The germline V gene encodes CDR1 SEHNR and CDR2 FQNEAQ (reference sequence). The V call is TRBV7-9, the J call TRBJ2-2; D is unclear. This receptor was taken from a female patient aged 2-9 years who had a stem cell transplant for congenital amegakaryocytic thrombocytopenia, so the T cells may come from the graft donor. Sequenced here: PBMCs, mostly from graft donor cells, sampled 360 days after TCRalphabeta/CD19-depleted stem cell transplant. The CDR3 here is CASLAGAGELFF. The CDR3 DNA reads as TGTGCCAGCCTGGCAGGCGCCGGGGAGCTGTTTTTT.